These T cell receptor beta chains were read from a single sample in a study of blood T cell repertoires in COVID-19. Sequencing used immunoSEQ multiplex PCR; TCRdb keeps in-frame clones, though not all of them. The sample shows around 78,000 clones, over 75% of them seen only once. Material for sequencing was peripheral blood. These receptors were obtained from a human donor in a cohort sampled during active COVID-19. The CDR3 runs from the conserved cysteine through the conserved F or W. The order of the fields is J gene, V gene, CDR3 protein.

>TRBJ1-5|TRBV27
CASSSGISNQPQHF
>TRBJ1-1|TRBV5-1
CASSLEGPPGKTEAFF
>TRBJ1-1|TRBV2
CASRNGQGRNTEAFF
>TRBJ1-2|TRBV5-4
CASSPAGGLSNYGYTF
>TRBJ2-7|TRBV9
CASSVAPGHYEQYF
>TRBJ2-3|TRBV19
CASSNRLVADTQYF
>TRBJ1-1|TRBV6-5
CASSYSRGLSTEAFF
>TRBJ1-1|TRBV18
CASSPQGYNTEAFF
>TRBJ1-5|TRBV21-1
CASSNQLEACREGDRLSNQPQHF
>TRBJ1-1|TRBV6-5
CASSYGGVGNTEAFF
>TRBJ2-1|TRBV6-4
CASSRLQGSYNEQFF
>TRBJ2-3|TRBV6-5
CASISGGLGTDTQYF
>TRBJ1-4|TRBV7-6
CASRRVTNEKLFF
>TRBJ2-7|TRBV7-2
CASSLGQGSPYEQYF
>TRBJ2-7|TRBV5-1
CASSLSGGGGYEQYF
>TRBJ2-5|TRBV5-1
CASSWGTRGGGETQYF
>TRBJ2-3|TRBV11-2
CASARGGDTQYF
>TRBJ1-4|TRBV5-1
CASSLTYQGHEKLFF
>TRBJ2-3|TRBV5-1
CASSPPTSGGTDTQYF
>TRBJ2-7|TRBV27
CASSNTGTSGVEQYF
>TRBJ2-3|TRBV19
CASASAVGGGHTDTQYF
>TRBJ1-1|TRBV5-1
CASSSQGMNTEAFF
>TRBJ2-6|TRBV9
CASSFRGAGANVLTF
>TRBJ1-3|TRBV9
CASSVVWGLPGNTIYF
>TRBJ2-5|TRBV6-2/TRBV6-3
CASSGTVQETQYF
>TRBJ1-1|TRBV19
CASTNRGFEAFF
>TRBJ2-3|TRBV5-1
CASSLPQSTDTQYF
>TRBJ2-2|TRBV5-6
CASSLVVRTNTGELFF
>TRBJ2-7|TRBV13
CASSLGGQSSYEQYF
>TRBJ2-1|TRBV19
CASSMGGDYNEQFF
>TRBJ2-7|TRBV10-3
CAIRNPGEGEFYEQYF
>TRBJ2-7|TRBV25-1
CASSESGQVNCYEQYF
>TRBJ1-2|TRBV24-1
CATSDSRQGRYTF
>TRBJ2-5|TRBV7-2
CASSPTSGGYQYF
>TRBJ1-4|TRBV15
CATSKTGEGATNEKLFF
>TRBJ1-2|TRBV10-3
CAISEVGTGSGYTF
>TRBJ2-7|TRBV5-5
CASSLVGYEQYF
>TRBJ2-7|TRBV28
CASRRDRGLSYEQYF
>TRBJ2-2|TRBV4-1
CASTLAGTNTGELFF
>TRBJ2-1|TRBV19
CASNRLAGAHEQFF
>TRBJ2-7|TRBV6-5
CASTGTGGIGEQYF
>TRBJ2-7|TRBV21-1
CASSKGETCYEQYF
>TRBJ1-1|TRBV5-1
CASSFAGLEEAFF
>TRBJ2-5|TRBV9
CASSVDGRASYHQETQYF
>TRBJ1-3|TRBV5-1
CASSFEPVGGTIYF